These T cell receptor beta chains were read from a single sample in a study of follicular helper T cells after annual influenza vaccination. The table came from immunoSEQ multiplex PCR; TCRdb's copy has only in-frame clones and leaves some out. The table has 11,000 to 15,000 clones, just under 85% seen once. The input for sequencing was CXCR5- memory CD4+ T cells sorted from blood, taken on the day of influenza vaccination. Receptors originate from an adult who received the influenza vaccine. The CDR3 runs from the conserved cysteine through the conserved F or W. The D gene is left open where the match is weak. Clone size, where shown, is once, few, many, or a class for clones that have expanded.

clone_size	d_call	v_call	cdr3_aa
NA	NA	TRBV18	CASSPTVGNQPQHF
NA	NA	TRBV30	CAWKGTGTYEQYF
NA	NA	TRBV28	CASSPGLKKRGYTF
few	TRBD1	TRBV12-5	CASGQDRGNQPQHF
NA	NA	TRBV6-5	CASTPGPEYEQYF
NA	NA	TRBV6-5	CASSYRGGPNNEQFF
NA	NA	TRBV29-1	CSVDSVYNEQFF
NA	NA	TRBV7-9	CASSLTSSGNTIYF
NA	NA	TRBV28	CASSFSVKQPQHF
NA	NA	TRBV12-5	CASGFTQLGGGMVRNTEAFF
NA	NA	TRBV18	CASSPPVGRGGLNTEAFF
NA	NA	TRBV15	CATSTRAYGYTF
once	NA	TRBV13	CASSLAGRGDNTEAFF
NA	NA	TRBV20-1	CSAIPQGGGYF
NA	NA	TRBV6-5	CASSLQGYEQYF
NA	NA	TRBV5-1	CASSLGTANTEAFF
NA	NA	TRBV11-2	CASSFAGGSNQPQHF
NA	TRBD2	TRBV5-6	CASSGGTSGGTDTQYF
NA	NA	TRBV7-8	CASSLVVDSYEQYF